This T cell receptor beta chain was documented in a study of tissue T cells after allogeneic stem cell transplantation. The time point here: mouse harvest day 7 after allogeneic transplant. Each mouse received 10^7 T-cell-depleted marrow cells plus 10^6 splenic CD5+ T cells by tail vein. Tissues came from B6→BALB/c major-mismatch GVHD mice at day 7 or 14. The table came from immunoSEQ multiplex PCR; TCRdb's copy has only in-frame clones and leaves some out. The sample records 2,500 to 3,000 clones, roughly 50% being singletons. V lost 3 bases and J 0 bases, leaving 3 bases between the germline ends. The V gene's germline CDR1 is MSHET and CDR2 SYDVDS. The CDR3 length is 14 residues. With regard to this clone: All gene names here are mouse names. The read finishes 1 residue shy of the CDR3 end, and the germline J gene is used to complete it.

This TCR derives from a female BALB/c mouse given C57BL/6 T cells with graft-versus-host disease after an allogeneic hematopoietic cell transplant. This chain links TRBV29 with TRBJ1-6; no reliable D call. TRBJ1-6 qualifies as an ORF whose function is uncertain. Sample: spleen. Partial CDR3 DNA: TGTGCTAGCAGTTTCGATTCCTATAATTCGCCCCTCTAC. Translation gives CASSFDSYNSPLY. The complete CDR3 reads CASSFDSYNSPLYF.